One and the same sample provided the 24 T cell receptor beta chains below, sequenced in a study of T cells after yellow fever vaccination. TCRdb ran MiXCR on the 5' RACE reads and lists one entry per CDR3 protein. The sample lists roughly 350,000 distinct CDR3 sequences, 4.1% occurring once. The starting material was PBMCs, obtained 5 days after the yellow fever booster vaccination. The source of these receptors is a man aged 18-30 years who received the YFV17D yellow fever vaccine.

This clonotype was observed a handful of times. This chain connects TRBV12-3 or TRBV12-4 to TRBJ1-5; possibly TRBD1 for D (5 bases). Trimming left V 3 bases short and J 7 bases short, with 13 bases between. There are 14 residues in the CDR3. The CDR3 DNA is TGTGCCAGCAGTTTTGCAGGGAGCGACCAGCCCCAGCATTTT. It is translated as CASSFAGSDQPQHF.

The V call is TRBV6-6, the J call TRBJ1-4; 8 bases are shared with TRBD1. Germline CDR1 reads MNHNY; CDR2 reads SVGAGI (reference sequence). The trim removed 6 bases at V and 7 bases at J, leaving 7 bases unmatched. The CDR3 is 14 amino acids. CDR3 in amino acids: CASRQGGLSEKLFF. In DNA, the CDR3 is TGTGCCAGCAGACAGGGGGGACTCAGTGAAAAACTGTTTTTT.

In this sample, this clonotype turned up a few times. V usage is TRBV24-1 and J usage is TRBJ2-7; 7 positions agree with TRBD1. The CDR3 is 12 residues long. J was trimmed by 2 bases and V by 8 bases; bases with no gene match: 2. Germline loops: CDR1 KGHDR, CDR2 SFDVKD. The CDR3 nucleotides read TGTGCCACCAACAGGGGACCCTACGAGCAGTACGTC. Its translation is CATNRGPYEQYV.

This chain links TRBV19 with TRBJ2-1; TRBD2 matches 8 bases. Germline CDR1 is LNHDA and CDR2 is SQIVND (reference sequence). This CDR3 has 14 residues. Trimming removed 7 bases from V and 2 bases from J; junction bases left unmatched: 4. CDR3: CASNPGLAYNEQFF. CDR3 coding DNA: TGTGCCAGTAACCCGGGACTAGCCTACAATGAGCAGTTCTTC. Variable domain in full (rest from reference TRBV19 and TRBJ2-1): DGGITQSPKYLFRKEGQNVTLSCEQNLNHDAMYWYRQDPGQGLRLIYYSQIVNDFQKGDIAEGYSVSREKKESFPLTVTSAQKNPTAFYLCASNPGLAYNEQFFGPGTRLTVL.

The table lists this clonotype with a few counts. The chain has TRBV25-1 and TRBJ1-2; D unclear. The V end lost 5 bases, the J end lost 4 bases, and 11 bases lay between the germline ends. The CDR3 loop spans 13 amino acids. CDR1 MGHDK and CDR2 SYGVNS come from the germline V gene. The DNA for the CDR3 is TGTGCCAGCAGTCAAATAGGTTCCTATGGCTACACCTTC. Protein sequence: CASSQIGSYGYTF.

The chain couples TRBV19 to TRBJ1-4, with D unclear. CDR3 size: 15 residues. In germline, CDR1 is LNHDA, CDR2 SQIVND (reference sequence). With 7 bases removed from V and 0 bases from J, the gap between germline ends came to 12 bases. The CDR3 region has the DNA TGTGCCAGTACAGCGACCGGGACAACTAATGAAAAACTGTTTTTT. Translation gives CASTATGTTNEKLFF.

The V call is TRBV7-9, the J call TRBJ2-2, with D unresolved. CDR1 is SEHNR, CDR2 FQNEAQ, per germline (reference sequence). Trimming left V 4 bases short and J 2 bases short, with 8 bases between. This CDR3 contains 14 residues. The CDR3 DNA follows: TGTGCCAGCAGCTCTCAAGTAAACACCGGGGAGCTGTTTTTT. This translates into CASSSQVNTGELFF. Drawing the rest from reference TRBV7-9 and TRBJ2-2, the complete variable domain is DTGVSQNPRHKITKRGQNVTFRCDPISEHNRLYWYRQTLGQGPEFLTYFQNEAQLEKSRLLSDRFSAERPKGSFSTLEIQRTEQGDSAMYLCASSSQVNTGELFFGEGSRLTVL.

This clonotype was observed a handful of times. The chain carries TRBV7-8 and TRBJ2-1; 9 nucleotides match TRBD2. Germline V gene data show CDR1 as SGHVS and CDR2 as FQNEAQ. This CDR3 region has 15 residues. V lost 4 bases and J lost 9; bases outside the gene matches: 10. The CDR3 here is CASSSPGGGVVEQFF. CDR3 nucleotide sequence: TGTGCCAGCAGCTCGCCCGGCGGGGGGGTCGTTGAGCAGTTCTTC.

This clonotype occurred many times. The gene calls are TRBV4-1 and TRBJ2-3; D is ambiguous. There are 15 residues in the CDR3. V lost 0 bases and J lost 0, with 7 bases in between. Germline V gives CDR1 MGHRA, CDR2 YSYEKL. Written as DNA, the CDR3 is TGCGCCAGCAGCCAAGACCCAGGTAGCACAGATACGCAGTATTTT. Its translation: CASSQDPGSTDTQYF.

V gene TRBV5-4 combines with J gene TRBJ1-1, with 9 bases matching TRBD1. Germline V CDR1 and CDR2: SGHNT, YYREEE (reference sequence). The junction had 6 bases not matched to a gene; V was cut back by 5 bases and J by 1 base. There are 15 residues in the CDR3. This CDR3 reads CASRWTTGGNTEAFF. The CDR3 bases are TGTGCCAGCAGATGGACGACAGGGGGGAACACTGAAGCTTTCTTT.

The chain employs TRBV7-2 and TRBJ1-2; tentatively, D is TRBD1 (5 bases). This CDR3 is built from 15 residues. Trimming shortened V by 5 bases and J by 4 bases, and 17 bases separated the two germline ends. Germline V CDR1 and CDR2: SGHTA, FQGNSA. The CDR3 spells CASSPRTQVGYGYTF. In DNA, the CDR3 is TGTGCCAGCAGCCCACGGACACAGGTGGGCTATGGCTACACCTTC.

V gene TRBV4-1 combines with J gene TRBJ2-5; either TRBD1 or TRBD2 may fit D (5 bases each). This CDR3 comprises 14 residues. Germline CDR1 reads MGHRA; CDR2 reads YSYEKL. V was shortened by 0 bases and J by 5 bases, with 10 bases between the two germline ends. This CDR3 is CASSQEWGKETQYF. The CDR3 coding sequence is TGCGCCAGCAGCCAAGAGTGGGGGAAGGAGACCCAGTACTTC.

This clonotype came up many times. The chain couples TRBV11-2 to TRBJ1-2, with D maybe TRBD1 (6 bases). Germline V gene data show CDR1 as SGHAT and CDR2 as FQNNGV. The CDR3 has 14 residues. The V and J ends lost 3 bases and 2 bases respectively, with 10 bases between them. CDR3 nucleotide sequence: TGTGCCAGCAGCTTGGGGGCCCTCAACTATGGCTACACCTTC. As protein: CASSLGALNYGYTF.

Ten or more counts support this clonotype. The rearrangement joins TRBV5-1 to TRBJ1-2; the match to TRBD1 covers 7 bases. The germline gives CDR1 SGHRS, CDR2 YFSETQ. This CDR3 spans 11 amino acids. V was clipped by 7 bases and J by 14 bases; unmatched bases: 11. The CDR3 DNA sequence: TGCGCCAGCTCACGGGGACAGTTCGTAACCTTC. Amino acid sequence: CASSRGQFVTF.

This clonotype has at least ten counts. The gene calls are TRBV5-8 and TRBJ1-2; TRBD1 agrees at 9 bases. In germline, CDR1 is SGHTS, CDR2 YDEGEE. J lost 4 bases, V lost 4 bases, and 2 bases had no gene match. There are 13 residues in the CDR3. The DNA of the CDR3 is TGTGCCAGCAGCCCGGGACAGGGCTATGGCTACACCTTC. Translated: CASSPGQGYGYTF.

This clonotype was counted between two and nine times. The chain carries TRBV4-1 and TRBJ2-3; TRBD2 matches 12 bases. V lost 4 bases to trimming and J lost 9 bases; unmatched junction nucleotides: 14. CDR3 size: 17 residues. Germline CDR1 and CDR2: MGHRA and YSYEKL. The CDR3 is CASSPVPPLAGGETQYF. The CDR3 DNA reads TGCGCCAGCAGCCCAGTCCCGCCCCTAGCGGGGGGGGAGACGCAGTATTTT.

This clonotype was observed a handful of times. The V call is TRBV4-1, the J call TRBJ1-1; D is undetermined. CDR1 MGHRA and CDR2 YSYEKL come from the germline V gene. V was trimmed by 8 bases and J by 4 bases, leaving 14 bases between them. The CDR3 is made up of 13 amino acids. CDR3 bases: TGCGCCAGCCGACGGTTCGGAGGCACTGAAGCTTTCTTT. It specifies CASRRFGGTEAFF.

There are a few counts of this clonotype. This chain uses TRBV7-2 with TRBJ1-5; D unclear. The CDR3 totals 12 residues. Trimming shortened V by 3 bases and J by 7 bases, and 7 bases separated the two germline ends. Germline CDR1 reads SGHTA; CDR2 reads FQGNSA. CDR3 nucleotide sequence: TGTGCCAGCAGCTTCGCCAGGCAGCCCCAGCATTTT. Translated: CASSFARQPQHF. Variable domain in full (rest from reference TRBV7-2 and TRBJ1-5): GAGVSQSPSNKVTEKGKDVELRCDPISGHTALYWYRQSLGQGLEFLIYFQGNSAPDKSGLPSDRFSAERTGGSVSTLTIQRTQQEDSAVYLCASSFARQPQHFGDGTRLSIL.

This clonotype was detected many times. The V gene is TRBV20-1, the J gene TRBJ1-1, with 7 bases lining up with TRBD1. Germline V CDR1 and CDR2: DFQATT, SNEGSKA (reference sequence). The CDR3 spans 14 residues. V shed 1 base and J 2 bases; nucleotides not matched to a gene: 4. CDR3 in amino acids: CSARGGGGNTEAFF. CDR3 DNA sequence: TGCAGTGCTAGAGGCGGAGGGGGCAACACTGAAGCTTTCTTT.

This clonotype was seen a few times. The chain links TRBV7-3 to TRBJ2-5, with 8 bases fitting TRBD1. CDR3 length: 16 residues. The junction had 9 bases not matched to a gene; V was cut back by 5 bases and J by 1 base. Germline CDR1 SGHTA, CDR2 FQGTGA. The CDR3 nucleotides read TGTGCCAGCAGCCCCCTCCACGGACAGGGCCAAGAGACCCAGTACTTC. Translation: CASSPLHGQGQETQYF.

This clonotype was picked up many times. The CDR3: CASSLGWASGGKDEQYF. The CDR3 region has the DNA TGCGCCAGCAGCTTGGGATGGGCGTCTGGGGGGAAGGACGAGCAGTACTTC. This sequence joins TRBV5-1 and TRBJ2-7, with D possibly matching TRBD2 (6 bases). The CDR3 runs 17 residues. CDR1 is SGHRS, CDR2 YFSETQ, per germline. Trimming took off 0 bases at V and 5 bases at J, with 21 bases between the two ends.

This clonotype was seen at least ten times. The rearrangement links TRBV11-2 to TRBJ1-2, with TRBD1 as a possible D gene (5 bases). Germline CDR1 and CDR2: SGHAT and FQNNGV. The CDR3 spans 12 residues. V lost 0 bases to trimming and J lost 6 bases, with 5 bases between them. This CDR3 reads CASSLEGDGYTF. In nucleotides, the CDR3 is TGTGCCAGCAGCTTAGAAGGGGATGGCTACACCTTC. The variable domain in full, completed from reference TRBV11-2 and TRBJ1-2, reads EAGVAQSPRYKIIEKRQSVAFWCNPISGHATLYWYQQILGQGPKLLIQFQNNGVVDDSQLPKDRFSAERLKGVDSTLKIQPAKLEDSAVYLCASSLEGDGYTFGSGTRLTVV.

This clonotype came up a few times. The chain couples TRBV7-9 to TRBJ1-3; D gene unclear. CDR1 SEHNR and CDR2 FQNEAQ come from the germline V gene (reference sequence). The V end lost 0 bases, the J end lost 4 bases, and 10 bases lay between the germline ends. This CDR3 spans 15 amino acids. CDR3: CASSLAHALGNTIYF. CDR3 in DNA: TGTGCCAGCAGCTTAGCCCACGCTCTCGGAAACACCATATATTTT.

This clonotype was seen ten or more times. The J gene is TRBJ2-5, the V gene TRBV6-5, with 11 bases lining up with TRBD2. Losses at the gene ends were 5 bases for V and 2 bases for J; bases not matched to a gene: 7. This CDR3 has 16 amino acids. From germline, CDR1 is MNHEY and CDR2 SVGAGI. This CDR3 is CASSLIAGGPQETQYF. The CDR3 nucleotides are TGTGCCAGCAGTCTCATAGCGGGGGGGCCTCAAGAGACCCAGTACTTC.